This T cell receptor (beta chain) is from a study of T cell responses to AZD1222 COVID-19 vaccine. Profiled with immunoSEQ multiplex PCR; TCRdb holds only in-frame clones, not every one. This sample has about 170,000 clones, with approximately 86% found just once. The germline gives CDR1 SGHAT, CDR2 FQNNGV. CDR3 size: 16 residues. V was clipped by 5 bases and J by 4 bases, with 20 bases between them. About this clone itself: The target antigen is unknown.

Overall study findings and caveats: Just 6 or 7 people given AZD1222 tested seropositive at baseline. Within unmutated variant regions lay the reported targets of nearly half of spike-specific TCRs. The breadth and depth of Spike-specific TCRs increased once two AZD1222 doses had been given. Clonal diversity may have been underestimated in mostly white British donors.

This receptor was taken from an adult in good health. This sample comprised peripheral blood, obtained on day 0 of AZD1222 vaccination. The chain is built from TRBV11-2 and TRBJ2-5, with D possibly TRBD1 on 6 matching bases. The CDR3 region is CASSLSTGWGRETQYF. The CDR3 region has the DNA TGTGCCAGCAGCCTCTCGACAGGTTGGGGGCGAGAGACCCAGTACTTC.